Here is one T cell receptor beta chain with its context. The count of this clonotype is one. It lacks a known antigen. No base quality information exists; no much larger clone differs at one position. A read on its own is weak evidence. Peripheral blood CD8+ and CD4+ T cells from healthy donors, Susac syndrome patients and multiple sclerosis patients were profiled by high-throughput TCR beta sequencing. Treatment-naive patients with stable or active relapsing-remitting disease fulfilling revised McDonald criteria were used as multiple sclerosis controls. CD8+ TEMRA cells were enriched by FACS, while bulk CD8+ and CD4+ T cells were purified by magnetic negative isolation. Blood was collected in EDTA tubes and processed within 24 hours, with PBMCs isolated through density gradient centrifugation. PBMCs intended for TCR sequencing were cryopreserved in liquid nitrogen and were subsequently thawed in a 37 degrees C water bath. A purity of at least 90% was achieved for sorted or isolated CD4+, CD8+ and CD8+ TEMRA cells.

This specimen belongs to a study of CD8 T cells in Susac syndrome (dated by TCRdb to between 2018 and 2021). In the study overall: Repertoire sequencing was used to test whether CD8+ T cell activation and differentiation in Susac syndrome was antigen driven.

Study-wide conclusions, independent of this receptor: The number of individuals in the TCR sequencing and HLA analysis was recognized as being relatively small.

A distance of 17 bases separates the germline ends of V and J, which lose 7 bases and 2 bases respectively. Per the germline V gene (reference sequence), MNHEY is the CDR1 and SMNVEV is the CDR2. CDR3 length: 15 amino acids, cysteine to phenylalanine. The CDR3 DNA has 45 bases and is translated from base 1. RNA was extracted with the RNeasy kit and roughly 0.45 to 1 ug was reverse transcribed using random hexamers. The immunoSEQ multiplex PCR assay, covering 54 Vbeta and 13 Jbeta segments, was used to amplify TCR beta CDR3 regions. Bias from PCR amplification was corrected by using a synthetic template baseline for primer optimization and for computational correction. Turning to the authors' computational methods: Only productive sequences were kept, with reads annotated to V, D and J genes according to IMGT and analyzed in immunoSEQ Analyzer. To calculate clonality, Shannon entropy was normalized by log2 of the number of productive unique sequences and then subtracted from one. For each patient and control, public and private clones were evaluated within the 100 most prevalent clones. Susac-specific clones were defined as absent from healthy and MS cohorts, 800 to 1,200 published viral clones and other ImmuneACCESS disease sequences. TCRdb handled the public reads itself, with Q25 trimming in fastp and clone calling in MiXCR, and kept productive beta chains. Each CDR3 protein appears once, grouped with its most common genes and DNA. TCRdb's processing, not the authors' own work, is the source of the V and J calls. The sample table records 140,000 or so distinct CDR3 sequences; about 95% of these occur just once. The top ten clones comprise 0.11% of the sample.

Sequenced: CD4+ T cells from PBMCs. This clonotype was obtained from a human donor with multiple sclerosis. The chain joins TRBV27 to TRBJ1-1; no D gene is confidently identified. At the DNA level, the sequence is TGTGCCAGCATCTTGACGGCGGGCTTAAACACTGAAGCTTTCTTT. This is translated as CASILTAGLNTEAFF.